Presented here are 17 T cell receptor beta chains from one specimen sequenced in a study of CXCR3-negative and CXCR3-positive naive CD8 T cells. Preparation of TRB cDNA libraries relied on 5' RACE carrying UMI labels. Reprocessing the 5' RACE reads, TCRdb reports a single entry for every CDR3 protein and omits DNA. In total, the table holds 100,000 or so distinct CDR3 sequences. Sample: naive CXCR3- CD8+ T cells from blood. Subset given: CD45RO-CCR7+CD27+CD95- naive CD8+ T cells lacking CXCR3 (TNR3-). Source of these receptors: a human donor in good health. Some clones in this sample may be carry-over from other donors' samples.

The chain employs TRBV7-2 and TRBJ2-1; TCRdb designates TRBD2, a call that cannot be tested without DNA. This CDR3 has 15 residues. Per the germline V gene, CDR1 is SGHTA and CDR2 is FQGNSA. The CDR3 here is CASSPRGGSYNEQFF.

This CDR3 is CASSEALGTRTTGELFF. This rearrangement joins TRBV2 to TRBJ2-2; TCRdb selects TRBD1, and the lack of DNA leaves this call unchecked. Germline values: CDR1 SNHLY, CDR2 FYNNEI. The CDR3 sequence is 17 residues long.

The rearrangement joins TRBV28 to TRBJ2-2; TCRdb designates TRBD2, a call that cannot be tested without DNA. CDR1 is MDHEN, CDR2 SYDVKM, per germline. CDR3 length equals 16 residues. The CDR3 loop reads CASNPPLAGGTGELFF. Full variable domain (outside the CDR3, taken from reference TRBV28 and TRBJ2-2): DVKVTQSSRYLVKRTGEKVFLECVQDMDHENMFWYRQDPGLGLRLIYFSYDVKMKEKGDIPEGYSVSREKKERFSLILESASTNQTSMYLCASNPPLAGGTGELFFGEGSRLTVL.

The genes are TRBV30 and TRBJ1-5; TCRdb's assignment of TRBD1 cannot be checked, as there is no DNA. This CDR3 contains 15 residues. CDR1 GTSNPN and CDR2 SVGIG come from the germline V gene (reference sequence). The CDR3: CAWNEGADSNQPQHF.

The V gene is TRBV7-6, the J gene TRBJ2-1. This CDR3 has 13 amino acids. The germline gives CDR1 SGHVS, CDR2 FNYEAQ. CDR3 in amino acids: CASSRSAYNEQFF.

This chain links TRBV29-1 with TRBJ2-2; TCRdb calls TRBD1, which cannot be checked without DNA. Germline V gene lookup returns CDR1 SQVTM and CDR2 ANQGSEA. The CDR3 length is 11 residues. CDR3 protein: CSATGHGELFF.

The chain recombines TRBV5-6 with TRBJ2-7. CDR1 is SGHDT and CDR2 is YYEEEE in the germline V gene. CDR3 length: 15 amino acids. CDR3 amino acids: CASTKGPGSSYEQYF. Drawing the rest from reference TRBV5-6 and TRBJ2-7, the complete variable domain is DAGVTQSPTHLIKTRGQQVTLRCSPKSGHDTVSWYQQALGQGPQFIFQYYEEEERQRGNFPDRFSGHQFPNYSSELNVNALLLGDSALYLCASTKGPGSSYEQYFGPGTRLTVT.

The V and J genes are TRBV12-3 or TRBV12-4 and TRBJ2-7; the D call from TCRdb, TRBD1, cannot be confirmed without DNA. CDR3 length: 15 amino acids. The chain's CDR3 is CASSITGTGVYEQYF.

The chain uses TRBV6-6 and TRBJ2-1. Germline CDR1 MNHNY, CDR2 SVGAGI (reference sequence). The CDR3 is 14 amino acids. The CDR3 protein is CASSYLGSHNEQFF.

The chain carries TRBV9 and TRBJ2-7; TCRdb's assignment of TRBD1 cannot be checked, as there is no DNA. CDR1 and CDR2 (germline): SGDLS, YYNGEE. The CDR3 loop spans 15 amino acids. CDR3: CASSVSQGGNYEQYF.

The CDR3 loop reads CASSLGPSTDTQYF. The chain combines TRBV4-1 with TRBJ2-3; TCRdb picks TRBD1, but there is no DNA to check that call. The CDR3 covers 14 residues. Germline CDR1 is MGHRA and CDR2 is YSYEKL.

The genes are TRBV14 and TRBJ2-1; the TCRdb call, TRBD2, lacks DNA for checking. Germline CDR1 and CDR2: SGHDN and FVKESK. CDR3 length: 13 amino acids. This chain's CDR3 is CATTSGRLDEQFF.

The V gene is TRBV19, the J gene TRBJ2-1; absent DNA, TCRdb's TRBD2 call cannot be checked. This CDR3 contains 15 residues. The germline CDR1 and CDR2 sequences are LNHDA and SQIVND (reference sequence). This chain's CDR3 is CASSLTSGPYNEQFF.

The V call is TRBV11-3, the J call TRBJ2-1; lacking DNA, the TRBD1 call made by TCRdb goes unchecked. CDR3 length: 13 amino acids. Germline CDR1 and CDR2: SGHNT and YENEEA. This CDR3 is CASSSPGGNEQFF.

The CDR3 protein is CASRADTSSYNEQFF. This chain links TRBV6-2 or TRBV6-3 with TRBJ2-1; TCRdb calls TRBD1, which cannot be checked without DNA. The length of the CDR3 is 15 residues. The germline CDR1 and CDR2 sequences are MNHEY and SVGEGT.

The chain combines TRBV6-6 with TRBJ2-7. The CDR3 is 13 amino acids. Germline CDR1 reads MNHNY; CDR2 reads SVGAGI (reference sequence). CDR3 residues: CASSYSGSDEQYF.

The chain employs TRBV29-1 and TRBJ2-7; there is no DNA to check the TCRdb D call of TRBD1. The CDR3 has 12 amino acids. Per the germline V gene, CDR1 is SQVTM and CDR2 is ANQGSEA. The chain's CDR3 is CSVLSGSYEQYF.